The rows below give T cell receptor beta chains drawn from one sample of a study of shared clonotypes between healthy human individuals. The repertoire was sequenced with immunoSEQ multiplex PCR; TCRdb's copy has only in-frame clones and lacks some. The sample lists just over 95,000 clones; around two thirds were seen once. What was sequenced was memory CD8+ T cells sorted from blood. The receptors originated from a man younger than 40 in good health. The CDR3 runs from the conserved cysteine through the conserved F or W.

TRBV6-6	13	TRBJ1-2	CASSFGGSFGYTF
TRBV9	16	TRBJ1-1	CASSVDPGTVNTEAFF
TRBV7-2	16	TRBJ1-3	CASSLQGPLSGNTIYF
TRBV5-4	14	TRBJ2-7	CASSFEDSIYEQYF
TRBV5-4	12	TRBJ2-1	CASSSEDNEQFF
TRBV5-4	15	TRBJ2-1	CASSFLAGASNEQFF
TRBV5-1	15	TRBJ2-5	CASSRKRVNQETQYF
TRBV5-6	14	TRBJ2-7	CASSLGQGAYEQYF
TRBV4-3	16	TRBJ2-7	CASSQDLAGGGYEQYF
TRBV9	11	TRBJ2-1	CASSSNDEQFF
TRBV9	17	TRBJ2-5	CASSAGETTSGRETQYF
TRBV7-8	16	TRBJ2-2	CASSLFRPSNTGELFF
TRBV7-2	13	TRBJ2-7	CASSLLSRYEQYF
TRBV29-1	15	TRBJ2-7	CSALPGLPGPYEQYF
TRBV27	14	TRBJ2-2	CASKVAGWAGELFF
TRBV25-1	14	TRBJ2-2	CASSLYANTGELFF
TRBV7-9	17	TRBJ2-4	CASSFTLAGEAKNIQYF
TRBV7-9	12	TRBJ1-5	CASSLLNQPQHF
TRBV6-1	16	TRBJ1-2	CASSEGRGRSQNGYTF
TRBV28	13	TRBJ2-1	CASSLQGSDYEFF
TRBV4-3	14	TRBJ2-2	CASSLYHKTGELFF
TRBV25-1	15	TRBJ1-6	CASSEQGLRNSPLHF
TRBV7-6	14	TRBJ2-7	CASSFGGRGYEQYF
TRBV6-5	14	TRBJ2-6	CASSYLSGANVLTF
TRBV28	15	TRBJ2-1	CASNFWGGEGNEQFF
TRBV5-6	12	TRBJ2-7	CASSVQIYEQYF
TRBV27	12	TRBJ2-1	CASSLQGSEQFF
TRBV28	15	TRBJ1-2	CASSLSETGIHGYTF
TRBV28	17	TRBJ2-7	CASSLFSTATGTYEQYF
TRBV30	21	TRBJ2-2	CAWSSEGKGLWRFANTGELFF
TRBV4-1	16	TRBJ1-1	CASSQGPARGPTEAFF
TRBV25-1	12	TRBJ1-1	CASSWEKTEAFF
TRBV5-6	15	TRBJ1-5	CASSPIGLSDQPQHF
TRBV7-8	14	TRBJ2-7	CASSLALLSGGQYF
TRBV27	12	TRBJ1-1	CASGLLQDEAFF
TRBV6-1	13	TRBJ2-7	CASSGRDTYEQYF
TRBV5-1	14	TRBJ2-7	CASSLSSDYYEQYF
TRBV7-2	14	TRBJ2-1	CASSPGMLYNEQFF
TRBV15	15	TRBJ2-1	CATSREAGEYNEQFF
TRBV27	16	TRBJ1-1	CASSFRDRAKDTEAFF
TRBV11-2	15	TRBJ2-7	CASSYASGTGYEQYF
TRBV30	12	TRBJ2-1	CAWNHADNEQFF
TRBV27	16	TRBJ2-6	CASSKKSGYGANVLTF
TRBV4-3	17	TRBJ2-1	CASSQGAYRLTQNEQFF
TRBV4-1	14	TRBJ2-1	CASSQDRSLNEQFF
TRBV29-1	12	TRBJ1-1	CSVTGDAAEAFF
TRBV7-9	16	TRBJ1-3	CASSRARDREADTIYF
TRBV11-2	14	TRBJ2-7	CASSLGTAAYEQYF
TRBV4-1	15	TRBJ1-1	CASSQEGLMNTEAFF
TRBV5-4	14	TRBJ2-1	CASSLVAAGNEQFF
TRBV28	18	TRBJ2-3	CASSLRERAISSTDTQYF
TRBV5-1	15	TRBJ2-3	CASSRLAGGTDTQYF
TRBV5-4	14	TRBJ2-1	CASSLGIAGNEQFF